Shown below are 3 T cell receptor beta chains from a single sample sequenced in a study of T cells in Graves' hyperthyroidism and ophthalmopathy. Amplification yielded TCR beta CDR3 regions, with RNA transcripts as the source. The study used the HTBI primer set for a first-round RT-PCR of the TCR CDR3. TCRdb used MiXCR to reprocess the multiplex PCR reads, holding one entry per CDR3 protein. The data show about 250,000 distinct CDR3 sequences, over 12% seen once. The sequenced material came from blood. The receptor set was obtained from a woman aged 50 to 60 with Graves' hyperthyroidism that later progressed to Graves' ophthalmopathy.

Many counts were recorded for this clonotype. The chain is built from TRBV7-9 and TRBJ2-5; D call uncertain. The V end was cut by 0 bases, the J end by 1 base, with 12 bases between. The CDR3 has 16 amino acids. The germline gives CDR1 SEHNR, CDR2 FQNEAQ (reference sequence). CDR3 in DNA: TGTGCCAGCAGCTTAGCCGGAGCATTCTTCCAAGAGACCCAGTACTTC. Its protein product is CASSLAGAFFQETQYF.

This clonotype was observed many times. The chain is built from TRBV11-3 and TRBJ2-2, with 8 bases matching TRBD2. The CDR3 has 15 amino acids. Germline values: CDR1 SGHNT, CDR2 YENEEA. The V and J ends lost 6 bases and 4 bases, in that order; junction bases with no gene match: 7. In DNA form, the CDR3 reads TGTGCCAGCAGACCCGGGACTAGTAGCACCGGGGAGCTGTTTTTT. It specifies CASRPGTSSTGELFF. Full variable domain (rest looked up from reference TRBV11-3 and TRBJ2-2): EAGVVQSPRYKIIEKKQPVAFWCNPISGHNTLYWYLQNLGQGPELLIRYENEEAVDDSQLPKDRFSAERLKGVDSTLKIQPAELGDSAVYLCASRPGTSSTGELFFGEGSRLTVL.

The chain uses TRBV25-1 and TRBJ2-5, with D perhaps matching TRBD2 (5 bases). V shed 4 bases and J shed 6 bases, with 18 bases lying between them. The CDR3 consists of 15 residues. CDR1 and CDR2 from the germline V gene are MGHDK and SYGVNS. In nucleotides, the CDR3 is TGTGCCAGCAGTGGGCCGGAGGTCCTTACGAAGACCCAGTACTTC. Translation: CASSGPEVLTKTQYF. Looking up the rest from reference TRBV25-1 and TRBJ2-5 gives the full variable domain: EADIYQTPRYLVIGTGKKITLECSQTMGHDKMYWYQQDPGMELHLIHYSYGVNSTEKGDLSSESTVSRIRTEHFPLTLESARPSHTSQYLCASSGPEVLTKTQYFGPGTRLLVL.